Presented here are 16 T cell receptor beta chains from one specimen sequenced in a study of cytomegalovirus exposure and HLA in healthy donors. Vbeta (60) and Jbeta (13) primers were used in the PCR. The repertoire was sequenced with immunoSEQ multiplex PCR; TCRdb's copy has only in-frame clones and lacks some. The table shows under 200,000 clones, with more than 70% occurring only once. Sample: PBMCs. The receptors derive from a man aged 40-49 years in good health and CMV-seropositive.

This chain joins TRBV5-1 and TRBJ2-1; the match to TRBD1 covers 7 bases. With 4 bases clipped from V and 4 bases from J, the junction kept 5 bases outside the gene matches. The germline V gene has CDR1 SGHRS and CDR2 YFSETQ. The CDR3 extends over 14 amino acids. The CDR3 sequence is CASSAPQGYNEQFF. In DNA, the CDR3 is TGCGCCAGCAGCGCCCCACAGGGGTACAATGAGCAGTTCTTC.

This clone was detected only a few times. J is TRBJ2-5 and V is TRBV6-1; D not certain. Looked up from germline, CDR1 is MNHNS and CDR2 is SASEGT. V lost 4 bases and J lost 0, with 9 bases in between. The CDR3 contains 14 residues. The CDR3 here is CASSVEEYQETQYF. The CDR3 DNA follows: TGTGCCAGCAGTGTTGAGGAGTACCAAGAGACCCAGTACTTC.

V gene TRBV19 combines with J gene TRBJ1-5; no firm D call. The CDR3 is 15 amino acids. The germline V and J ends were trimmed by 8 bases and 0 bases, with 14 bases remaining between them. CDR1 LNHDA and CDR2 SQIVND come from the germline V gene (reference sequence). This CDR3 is CASRVQWNSNQPQHF. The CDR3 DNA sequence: TGTGCCAGTCGCGTACAGTGGAATAGCAATCAGCCCCAGCATTTT. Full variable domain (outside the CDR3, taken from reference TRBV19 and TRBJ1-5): DGGITQSPKYLFRKEGQNVTLSCEQNLNHDAMYWYRQDPGQGLRLIYYSQIVNDFQKGDIAEGYSVSREKKESFPLTVTSAQKNPTAFYLCASRVQWNSNQPQHFGDGTRLSIL.

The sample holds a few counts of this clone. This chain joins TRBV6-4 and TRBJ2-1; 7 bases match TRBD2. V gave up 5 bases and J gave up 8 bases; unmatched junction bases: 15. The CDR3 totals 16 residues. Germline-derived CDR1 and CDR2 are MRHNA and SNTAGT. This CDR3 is CASSSLGGEGKYEQFF. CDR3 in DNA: TGTGCCAGCAGTTCTCTCGGAGGGGAGGGAAAGTATGAGCAGTTCTTC.

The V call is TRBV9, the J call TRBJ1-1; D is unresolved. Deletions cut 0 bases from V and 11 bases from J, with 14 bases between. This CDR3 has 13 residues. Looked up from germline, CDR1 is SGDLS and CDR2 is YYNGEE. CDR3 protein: CASSVGRETPAFF. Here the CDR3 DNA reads TGTGCCAGCAGCGTAGGGAGGGAGACGCCGGCTTTCTTT.

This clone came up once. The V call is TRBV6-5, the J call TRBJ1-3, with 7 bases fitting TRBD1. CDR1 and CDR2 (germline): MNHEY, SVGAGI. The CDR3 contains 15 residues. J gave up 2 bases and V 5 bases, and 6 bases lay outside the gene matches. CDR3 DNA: TGTGCCAGCAGTAAACTCAGGGGGACTGGAAACACCATATATTTT. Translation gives CASSKLRGTGNTIYF.

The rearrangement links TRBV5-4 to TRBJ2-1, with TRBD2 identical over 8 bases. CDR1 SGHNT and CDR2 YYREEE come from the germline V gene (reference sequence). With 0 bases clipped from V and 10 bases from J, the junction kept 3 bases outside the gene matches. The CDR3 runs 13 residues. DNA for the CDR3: TGTGCCAGCAGCTTGGTCGCTAGCGGGGAGCAGTTCTTC. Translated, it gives CASSLVASGEQFF.

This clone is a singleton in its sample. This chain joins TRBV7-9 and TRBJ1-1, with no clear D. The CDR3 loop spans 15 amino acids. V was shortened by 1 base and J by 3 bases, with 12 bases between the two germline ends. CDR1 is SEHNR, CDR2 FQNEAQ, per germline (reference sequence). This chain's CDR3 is CASSLGSIRHTEAFF. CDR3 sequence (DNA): TGTGCCAGCAGCTTAGGATCTATTCGCCACACTGAAGCTTTCTTT.

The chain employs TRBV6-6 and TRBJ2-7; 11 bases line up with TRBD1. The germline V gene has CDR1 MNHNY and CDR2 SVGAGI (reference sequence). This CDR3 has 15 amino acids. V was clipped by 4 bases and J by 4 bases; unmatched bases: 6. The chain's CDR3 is CASSLRTGGSYEQYF. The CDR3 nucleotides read TGTGCCAGCAGTTTACGGACAGGGGGCTCTTACGAGCAGTACTTC.

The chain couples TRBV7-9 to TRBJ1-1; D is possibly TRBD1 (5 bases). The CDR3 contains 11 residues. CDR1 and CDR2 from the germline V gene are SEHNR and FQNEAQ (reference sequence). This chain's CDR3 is CSEGVGTEAFF. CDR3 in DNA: TGTTCCGAAGGGGTGGGCACTGAAGCTTTCTTT.

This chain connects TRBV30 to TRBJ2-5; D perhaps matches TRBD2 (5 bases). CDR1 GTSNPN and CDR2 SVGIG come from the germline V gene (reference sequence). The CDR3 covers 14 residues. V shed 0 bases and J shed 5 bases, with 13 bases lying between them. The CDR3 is CAWSVGGTRETQYF. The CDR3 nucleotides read TGTGCCTGGAGTGTAGGAGGAACGAGGGAGACCCAGTACTTC.

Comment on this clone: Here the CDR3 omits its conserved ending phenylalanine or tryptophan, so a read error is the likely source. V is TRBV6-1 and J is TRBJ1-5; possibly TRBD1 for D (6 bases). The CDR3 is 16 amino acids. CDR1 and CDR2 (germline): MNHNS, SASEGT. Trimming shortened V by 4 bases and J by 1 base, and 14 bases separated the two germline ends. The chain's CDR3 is CASSAWIGGSNQPQHL. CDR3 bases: TGTGCCAGCAGTGCCTGGATAGGGGGAAGCAATCAGCCCCAGCATTTG.

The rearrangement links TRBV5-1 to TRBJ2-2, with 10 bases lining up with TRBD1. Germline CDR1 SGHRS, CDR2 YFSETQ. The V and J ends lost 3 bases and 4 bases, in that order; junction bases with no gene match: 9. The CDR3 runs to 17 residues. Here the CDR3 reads CASSSRQGARFTGELFF. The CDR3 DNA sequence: TGCGCCAGCAGCTCGCGACAGGGGGCGCGGTTCACCGGGGAGCTGTTTTTT.

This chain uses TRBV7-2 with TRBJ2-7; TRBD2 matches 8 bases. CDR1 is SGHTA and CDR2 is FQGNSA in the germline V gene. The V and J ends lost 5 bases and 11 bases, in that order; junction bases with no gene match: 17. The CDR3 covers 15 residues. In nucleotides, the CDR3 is TGTGCCAGCAGCGTAGGAACTAGCGGACATACGAGGGAGTACTTC. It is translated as CASSVGTSGHTREYF.

In nucleotides, the CDR3 is TGTGCCAGTAGTATAGGTCCATCGAGCGGGAGGGAGACCCAGTACTTC. Translated: CASSIGPSSGRETQYF. The gene calls are TRBV19 and TRBJ2-5; 9 positions agree with TRBD2. Germline-derived CDR1 and CDR2 are LNHDA and SQIVND (reference sequence). The CDR3 consists of 16 residues. With 1 base clipped from V and 5 bases from J, the junction kept 8 bases outside the gene matches.

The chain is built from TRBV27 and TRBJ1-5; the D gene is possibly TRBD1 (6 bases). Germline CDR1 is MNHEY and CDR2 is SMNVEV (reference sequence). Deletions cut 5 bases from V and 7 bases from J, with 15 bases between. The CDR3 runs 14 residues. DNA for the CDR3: TGTGCCAGCAGTCCGACAGGTTCGTACCAGCCCCAGCATTTT. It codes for CASSPTGSYQPQHF.